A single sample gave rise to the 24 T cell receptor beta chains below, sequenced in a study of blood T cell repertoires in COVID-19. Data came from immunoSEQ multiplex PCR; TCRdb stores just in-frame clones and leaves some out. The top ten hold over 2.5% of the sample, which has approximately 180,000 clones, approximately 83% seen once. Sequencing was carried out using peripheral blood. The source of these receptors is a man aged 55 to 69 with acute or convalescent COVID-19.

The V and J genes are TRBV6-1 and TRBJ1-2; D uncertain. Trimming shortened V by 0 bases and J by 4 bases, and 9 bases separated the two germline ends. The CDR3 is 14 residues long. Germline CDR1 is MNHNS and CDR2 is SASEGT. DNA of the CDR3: TGTGCCAGCAGTGAAGCCGGGGAGCCCTATGGCTACACCTTC. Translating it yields CASSEAGEPYGYTF.

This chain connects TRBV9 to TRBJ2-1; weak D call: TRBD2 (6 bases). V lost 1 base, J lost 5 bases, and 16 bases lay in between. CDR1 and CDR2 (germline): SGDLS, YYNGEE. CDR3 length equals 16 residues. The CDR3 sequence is CASSVRVWAGNNEQFF. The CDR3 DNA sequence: TGTGCCAGCAGCGTAAGAGTTTGGGCGGGAAACAATGAGCAGTTCTTC.

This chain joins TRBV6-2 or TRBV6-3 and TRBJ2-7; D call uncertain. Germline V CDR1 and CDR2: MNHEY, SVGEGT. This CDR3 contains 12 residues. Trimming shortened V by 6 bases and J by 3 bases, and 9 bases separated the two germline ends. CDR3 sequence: CASSRDHYEQYF. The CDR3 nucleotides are TGTGCCAGCAGCCGAGATCACTACGAGCAGTACTTC.

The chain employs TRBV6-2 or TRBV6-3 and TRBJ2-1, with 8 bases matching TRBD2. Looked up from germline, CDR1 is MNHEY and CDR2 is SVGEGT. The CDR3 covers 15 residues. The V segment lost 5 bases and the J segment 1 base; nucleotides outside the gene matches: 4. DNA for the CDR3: TGTGCCAGCAGTACAGCGGGGGAGTCCTACAATGAGCAGTTCTTC. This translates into CASSTAGESYNEQFF.

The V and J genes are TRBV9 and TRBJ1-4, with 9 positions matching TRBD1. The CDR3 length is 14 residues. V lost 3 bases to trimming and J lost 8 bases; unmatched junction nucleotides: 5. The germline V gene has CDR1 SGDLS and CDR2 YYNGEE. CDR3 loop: CASSAGQGGEKLFF. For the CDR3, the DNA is TGTGCCAGCAGCGCGGGACAGGGTGGCGAAAAACTGTTTTTT.

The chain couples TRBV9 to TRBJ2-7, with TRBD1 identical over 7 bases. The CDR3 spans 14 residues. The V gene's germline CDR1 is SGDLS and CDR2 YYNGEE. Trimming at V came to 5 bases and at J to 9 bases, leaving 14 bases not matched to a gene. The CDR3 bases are TGTGCCAGCAGTGAATCCGGGACAGCCCCTTGGCAGTACTTC. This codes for CASSESGTAPWQYF.

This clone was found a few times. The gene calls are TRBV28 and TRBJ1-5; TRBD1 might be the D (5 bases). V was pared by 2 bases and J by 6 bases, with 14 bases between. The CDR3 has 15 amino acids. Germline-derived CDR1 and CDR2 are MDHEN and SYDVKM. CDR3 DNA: TGTGCCAGCAGTTTAGCGGGGGTTGACTTTCAGCCCCAGCATTTT. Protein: CASSLAGVDFQPQHF.

The CDR3 spells CASSLAGLSTGELFF. The DNA of the CDR3 is TGTGCCAGCAGCTTGGCCGGACTCTCAACCGGGGAGCTGTTTTTT. The chain uses TRBV5-4 and TRBJ2-2; TRBD2 is a possible D gene (5 bases). V dropped 0 bases and J dropped 5 bases, with 11 bases sitting between them. This CDR3 is 15 amino acids long. CDR1 and CDR2 (germline): SGHNT, YYREEE (reference sequence).

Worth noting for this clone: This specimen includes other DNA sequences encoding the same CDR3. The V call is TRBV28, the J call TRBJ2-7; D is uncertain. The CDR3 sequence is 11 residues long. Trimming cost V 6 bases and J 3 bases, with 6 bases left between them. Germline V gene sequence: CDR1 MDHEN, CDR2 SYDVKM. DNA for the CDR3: TGTGCCAGCAGCCGTAGCTACGAGCAGTACTTC. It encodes CASSRSYEQYF. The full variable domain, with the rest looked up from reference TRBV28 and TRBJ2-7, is DVKVTQSSRYLVKRTGEKVFLECVQDMDHENMFWYRQDPGLGLRLIYFSYDVKMKEKGDIPEGYSVSREKKERFSLILESASTNQTSMYLCASSRSYEQYFGPGTRLTVT.

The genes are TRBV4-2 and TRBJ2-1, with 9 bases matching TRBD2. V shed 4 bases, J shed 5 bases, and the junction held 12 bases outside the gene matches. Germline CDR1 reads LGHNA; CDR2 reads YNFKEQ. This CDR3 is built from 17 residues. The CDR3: CASSPGVAGEGNNEQFF. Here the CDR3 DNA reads TGTGCCAGCAGCCCCGGGGTAGCGGGAGAGGGGAACAATGAGCAGTTCTTC.

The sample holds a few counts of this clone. CDR3 DNA sequence: TGCGCCAGCAGCCAAGTAGATATGGTCTCCTACAATGAGCAGTTCTTC. Amino acids: CASSQVDMVSYNEQFF. V usage is TRBV4-1 and J usage is TRBJ2-1; D gene ambiguous. The ends were cut back, 1 base at V and 0 bases at J, with 10 bases in the middle. The CDR3 sequence is 16 residues long. The V gene's germline CDR1 is MGHRA and CDR2 YSYEKL.

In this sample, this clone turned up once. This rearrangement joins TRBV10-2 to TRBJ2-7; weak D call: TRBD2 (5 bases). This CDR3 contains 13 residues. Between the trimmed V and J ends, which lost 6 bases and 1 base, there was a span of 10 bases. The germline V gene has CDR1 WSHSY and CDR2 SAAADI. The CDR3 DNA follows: TGCGCCAGCAGGAGCGGCCGGTCCTACGAGCAGTACTTC. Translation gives CASRSGRSYEQYF.

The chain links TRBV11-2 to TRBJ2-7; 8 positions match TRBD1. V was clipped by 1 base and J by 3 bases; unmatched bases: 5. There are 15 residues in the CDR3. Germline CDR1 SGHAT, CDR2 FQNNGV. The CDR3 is CASSLAGTGGYEQYF. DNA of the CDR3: TGTGCCAGCAGCTTAGCCGGGACAGGCGGCTACGAGCAGTACTTC.

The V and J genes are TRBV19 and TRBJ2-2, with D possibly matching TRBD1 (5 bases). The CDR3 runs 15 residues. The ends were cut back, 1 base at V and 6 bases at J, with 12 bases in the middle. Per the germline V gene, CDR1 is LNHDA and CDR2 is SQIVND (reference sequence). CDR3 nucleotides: TGTGCCAGTAGTATAGGAAGGGCAGGGCCCGGGGAGCTGTTTTTT. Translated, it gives CASSIGRAGPGELFF.

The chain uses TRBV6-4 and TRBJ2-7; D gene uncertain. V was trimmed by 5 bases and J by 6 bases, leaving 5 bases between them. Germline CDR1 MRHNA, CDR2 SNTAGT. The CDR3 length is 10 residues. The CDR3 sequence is CASSPPEQYF. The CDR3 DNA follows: TGTGCCAGCAGTCCTCCCGAGCAGTACTTC.

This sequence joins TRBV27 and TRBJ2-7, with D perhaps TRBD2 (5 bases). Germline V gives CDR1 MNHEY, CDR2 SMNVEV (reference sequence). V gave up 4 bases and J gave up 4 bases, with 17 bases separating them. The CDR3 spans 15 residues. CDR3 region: CASSSPGLQVYEQYF. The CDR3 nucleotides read TGTGCCAGCAGTTCCCCAGGACTCCAGGTTTACGAGCAGTACTTC.

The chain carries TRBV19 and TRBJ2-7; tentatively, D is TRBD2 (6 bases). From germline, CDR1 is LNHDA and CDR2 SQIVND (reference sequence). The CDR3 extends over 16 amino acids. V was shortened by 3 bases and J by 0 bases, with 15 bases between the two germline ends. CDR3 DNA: TGTGCCAGTAGTATCGTGGTTGGGCGGGGCTCCTACGAGCAGTACTTC. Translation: CASSIVVGRGSYEQYF.

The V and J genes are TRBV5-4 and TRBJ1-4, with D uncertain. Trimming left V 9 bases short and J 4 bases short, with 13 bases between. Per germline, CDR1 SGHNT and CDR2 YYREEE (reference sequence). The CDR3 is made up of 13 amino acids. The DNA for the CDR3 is TGTGCCACCGCTCCTATTGGTAATGAAAAACTGTTTTTT. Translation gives CATAPIGNEKLFF.

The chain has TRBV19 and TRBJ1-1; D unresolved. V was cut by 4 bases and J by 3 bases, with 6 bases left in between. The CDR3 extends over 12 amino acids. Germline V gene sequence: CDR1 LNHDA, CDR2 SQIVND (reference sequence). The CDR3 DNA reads TGTGCCAGTAGTAGGAGGGACACTGAAGCTTTCTTT. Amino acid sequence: CASSRRDTEAFF.

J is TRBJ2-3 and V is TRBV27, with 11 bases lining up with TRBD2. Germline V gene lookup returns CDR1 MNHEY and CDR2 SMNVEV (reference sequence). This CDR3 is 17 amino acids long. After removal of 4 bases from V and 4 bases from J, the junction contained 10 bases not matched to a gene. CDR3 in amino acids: CASSSPQTSGIADTQYF. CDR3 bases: TGTGCCAGCAGTTCACCTCAGACTAGCGGGATCGCAGATACGCAGTATTTT.

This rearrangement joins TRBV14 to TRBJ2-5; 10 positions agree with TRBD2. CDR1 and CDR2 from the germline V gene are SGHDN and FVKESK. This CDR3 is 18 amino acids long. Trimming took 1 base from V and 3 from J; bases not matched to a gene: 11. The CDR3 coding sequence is TGTGCCAGCAGCCAAGGGCCCTCAAGCGGGAGGGCTAAAGAGACCCAGTACTTC. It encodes CASSQGPSSGRAKETQYF. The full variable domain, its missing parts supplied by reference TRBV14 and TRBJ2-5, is EAGVTQFPSHSVIEKGQTVTLRCDPISGHDNLYWYRRVMGKEIKFLLHFVKESKQDESGMPNNRFLAERTGGTYSTLKVQPAELEDSGVYFCASSQGPSSGRAKETQYFGPGTRLLVL.

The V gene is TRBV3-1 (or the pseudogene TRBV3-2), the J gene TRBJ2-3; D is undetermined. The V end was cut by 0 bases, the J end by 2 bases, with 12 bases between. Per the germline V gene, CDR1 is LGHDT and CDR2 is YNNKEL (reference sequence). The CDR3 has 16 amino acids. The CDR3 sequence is CASSQDCQDTTDTQYF. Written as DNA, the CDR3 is TGTGCCAGCAGCCAAGATTGTCAGGATACCACAGATACGCAGTATTTT.

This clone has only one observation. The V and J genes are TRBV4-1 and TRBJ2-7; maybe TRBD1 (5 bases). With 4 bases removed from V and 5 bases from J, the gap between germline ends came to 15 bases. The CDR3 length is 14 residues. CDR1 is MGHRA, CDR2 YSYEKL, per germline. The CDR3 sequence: CASSLTQGTHEQYF. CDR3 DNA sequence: TGCGCCAGCAGCCTTACCCAGGGAACCCACGAGCAGTACTTC.

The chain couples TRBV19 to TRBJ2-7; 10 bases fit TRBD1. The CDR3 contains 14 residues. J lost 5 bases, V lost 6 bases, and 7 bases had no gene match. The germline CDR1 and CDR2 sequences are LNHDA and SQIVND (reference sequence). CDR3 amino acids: CASSGGTGVNEQYF. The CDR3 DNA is TGTGCCAGTAGCGGGGGGACAGGGGTTAACGAGCAGTACTTC.